This T cell receptor (beta chain) was sequenced during a study of T cells after yellow fever vaccination. This clonotype was seen ten or more times. Its antigen is unidentified. The V gene's germline CDR1 is LNHNV and CDR2 YYDKDF (reference sequence). The junction had 3 bases not matched to a gene; V was cut back by 0 bases and J by 4 bases. There are 15 residues in the CDR3. Study conclusions and caveats: In post-booster samples, most primary-vaccination clones reappeared (about 95% CD4, about 91% CD8).

TCRdb re-called the 5' RACE reads through MiXCR, storing one row per CDR3 protein. Of some 150,000 distinct CDR3 sequences listed, over 7% are singletons. This sequence was found in a man between 18 and 35 years old who received the YFV17D yellow fever vaccine. The sequencing here drew on CD8+ T cells sorted from PBMCs, taken 45 days after the yellow fever booster vaccination. V and J are TRBV15 and TRBJ2-1, with 7 bases lining up with TRBD2. The CDR3 DNA reads as TGTGCCACCAGCAGAGATTCCGGGGGGTACAATGAGCAGTTCTTC. Residues: CATSRDSGGYNEQFF.